This T cell receptor beta chain was sequenced for a study of T-cell reconstitution after alpha-beta-depleted transplantation in children. V lost 4 bases, J lost 6 bases, and 13 bases stayed unmatched. The CDR3 contains 15 residues. The germline CDR1 and CDR2 sequences are SGHRS and YFSETQ. Note on this clonotype: Its antigen is currently unknown.

TCRbeta library preparation incorporated unique molecular identifiers. MiXCR, run by TCRdb on the PCR reads, gives a single entry per CDR3 protein. The data show 120,000 to 150,000 distinct CDR3 sequences, with around 9% seen just once and around 18% held by the top ten. Overall study findings and caveats: Several hundred expanded graft clones reportedly supplied alpha-beta T cells about two months after transplant. T-cell numbers and diversity one year post-transplant derived largely from freshly generated T cells. Day-60 TCRbeta diversity that was high in some patients was derived from surviving recipient T cells and thymic progenitors.

The chain employs TRBV5-1 and TRBJ2-7, with TRBD2 matching 7 bases. This sample comprised PBMCs, mostly from graft donor cells, obtained 180 days after TCRalphabeta/CD19-depleted stem cell transplant. The TCR comes from a female patient aged 2-10 years who had a stem cell transplant for congenital amegakaryocytic thrombocytopenia, so the T cells may come from the graft donor. In nucleotides, the CDR3 is TGCGCCAGCAGCCCCGAAGGGCGGGAGACGAGCGAGCAGTACTTC. This sequence encodes CASSPEGRETSEQYF.